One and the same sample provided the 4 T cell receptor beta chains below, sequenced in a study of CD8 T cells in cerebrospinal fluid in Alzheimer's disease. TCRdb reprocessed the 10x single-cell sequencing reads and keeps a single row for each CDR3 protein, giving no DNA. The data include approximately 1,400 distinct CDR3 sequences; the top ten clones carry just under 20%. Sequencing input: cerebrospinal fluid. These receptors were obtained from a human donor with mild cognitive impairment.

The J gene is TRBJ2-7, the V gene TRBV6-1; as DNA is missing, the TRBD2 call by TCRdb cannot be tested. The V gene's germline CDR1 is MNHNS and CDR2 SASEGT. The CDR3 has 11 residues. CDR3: CAIWTSAEQYF.

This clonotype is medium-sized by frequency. The CDR3 sequence is CASSPRGRNTEAFF. The rearrangement links TRBV11-2 to TRBJ1-1. The CDR3 is 14 amino acids. Germline CDR1 SGHAT, CDR2 FQNNGV.

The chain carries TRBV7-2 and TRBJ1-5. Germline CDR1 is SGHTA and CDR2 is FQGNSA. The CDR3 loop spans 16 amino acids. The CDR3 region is CASSSQSSYSNQPQHF.

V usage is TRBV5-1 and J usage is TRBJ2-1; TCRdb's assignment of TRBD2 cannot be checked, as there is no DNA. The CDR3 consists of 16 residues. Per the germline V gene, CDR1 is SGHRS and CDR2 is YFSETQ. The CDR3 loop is CASSPSGSGSYNEQFF.